This note documents a single T cell receptor (beta chain) sequence. This sample was included in a study of blood T cell repertoires in COVID-19. At the level of the study: T cells, B-cell-depleted T cells, or PBMCs supplied cDNA or gDNA.

The method was immunoSEQ multiplex PCR; TCRdb's version includes in-frame clones alone and lacks a portion of them. The sample has some 320,000 clones, roughly 85% seen once. The CDR3 extends over 16 amino acids. The trim removed 1 base at V and 5 bases at J, leaving 8 bases unmatched. Germline values: CDR1 LGHDT, CDR2 YNNKEL (reference sequence). The sequenced sample consisted of peripheral blood. V gene TRBV3-1 (or the pseudogene TRBV3-2) combines with J gene TRBJ2-1, with 7 bases fitting TRBD1. The receptor was derived from a human donor in a cohort sampled during active COVID-19. The CDR3 DNA follows: TGTGCCAGCAGCCAAGGAGGCAGGGGGTTGGACAATGAGCAGTTCTTC. Translation: CASSQGGRGLDNEQFF.